Following are 8 T cell receptor beta chains from one sample sequenced in a study of cytomegalovirus exposure and HLA in healthy donors. PCR was performed using 60 Vbeta and 13 Jbeta primers. This table comes from immunoSEQ multiplex PCR, and its TCRdb copy is limited to in-frame clones, with some not included. Of about 130,000 clones detected, about 70% appear once; the ten largest clones hold roughly 3%. Sequencing was performed on PBMCs. These TCRs come from a man in his forties in good health and CMV-seronegative.

This clone was observed a single time. The J gene is TRBJ1-1, the V gene TRBV30; perhaps TRBD1 as D (5 bases). With 8 bases removed from V and 0 bases from J, the gap between germline ends came to 13 bases. From germline, CDR1 is GTSNPN and CDR2 SVGIG (reference sequence). This CDR3 region has 13 residues. DNA for the CDR3: TGTGCCAGTGGGGCGGGGATGAACACTGAAGCTTTCTTT. The encoded protein is CASGAGMNTEAFF.

This chain uses TRBV7-3 with TRBJ2-1, with 12 bases aligning to TRBD2. The CDR3 length is 15 residues. Losses at the gene ends were 4 bases for V and 6 bases for J; bases not matched to a gene: 4. The germline V gene has CDR1 SGHTA and CDR2 FQGTGA. The CDR3 region is CASSSRTSGINEQFF. In DNA form, the CDR3 reads TGTGCCAGCAGCTCTCGGACTAGCGGGATCAATGAGCAGTTCTTC.

V gene TRBV10-1 combines with J gene TRBJ2-3, with 9 bases identical to TRBD2. The CDR3 contains 16 residues. Germline-derived CDR1 and CDR2 are WNHNN and SYGVQD (reference sequence). V shed 10 bases, J shed 2 bases, and the junction held 13 bases outside the gene matches. CDR3 amino acids: CAIVPFRGGDTDTQYF. CDR3 bases: TGCGCCATTGTCCCATTCCGCGGGGGGGACACAGATACGCAGTATTTT.

This chain connects TRBV2 to TRBJ2-3; 9 bases are shared with TRBD2. V lost 4 bases, J lost 1 base, and 3 bases stayed unmatched. This CDR3 is 15 amino acids long. CDR1 and CDR2 (germline): SNHLY, FYNNEI. CDR3 in DNA: TGTGCCAGCAGTGGGGTAGCGGGGGGCACAGATACGCAGTATTTT. It yields the protein CASSGVAGGTDTQYF.

The chain combines TRBV27 with TRBJ2-2, with TRBD1 matching over 9 bases. Germline loops: CDR1 MNHEY, CDR2 SMNVEV (reference sequence). V shed 6 bases and J 4 bases; nucleotides not matched to a gene: 6. The CDR3 has 15 residues. CDR3: CASRRTGAFTGELFF. CDR3 coding DNA: TGTGCCAGCAGGAGGACAGGGGCCTTCACCGGGGAGCTGTTTTTT.

The chain has TRBV25-1 and TRBJ1-3; D is unresolved. Germline V gives CDR1 MGHDK, CDR2 SYGVNS. V lost 3 bases and J 7 bases, leaving 22 bases between the germline ends. CDR3 length: 17 amino acids. The CDR3: CASSDTRTRALGNTIYF. The DNA of the CDR3 is TGTGCCAGCAGTGATACCCGCACTAGGGCCTTGGGGAACACCATATATTTT.

The chain uses TRBV30 and TRBJ1-4; TRBD1 might be the D (5 bases). The CDR3 spans 15 residues. V was clipped by 0 bases and J by 1 base, with 9 bases between them. CDR1 and CDR2 (germline): GTSNPN, SVGIG (reference sequence). CDR3 sequence reads: CAWSVWRGTNEKLFF. For the CDR3, the DNA is TGTGCCTGGAGTGTTTGGAGGGGAACTAATGAAAAACTGTTTTTT.

CDR3 sequence reads: CASSLTSGPAYEQYF. CDR3 DNA sequence: TGTGCCAGCAGCCTAACTAGCGGCCCTGCCTACGAGCAGTACTTC. The chain couples TRBV6-1 to TRBJ2-7; 8 bases are shared with TRBD2. Per germline, CDR1 MNHNS and CDR2 SASEGT. The CDR3 sequence is 15 residues long. V lost 6 bases to trimming and J lost 2 bases; unmatched junction nucleotides: 9.